Below, 29 T cell receptor beta chains from the same sample are listed, as sequenced in a study of STAT5B mutations in CD4+ large granular lymphocyte leukemia. The protocol was immunoSEQ multiplex PCR, while the TCRdb copy is restricted to in-frame clones and leaves out a portion. Of tens of thousands of clones in the sample, around 78% were seen once. The sample was CD4+ T cells from blood buffy coats. All receptors derive from a human donor in good health.

The chain links TRBV27 to TRBJ1-2; 8 nucleotides align to TRBD1. Germline-derived CDR1 and CDR2 are MNHEY and SMNVEV (reference sequence). The ends lost 5 bases at V and 4 bases at J; junction bases unmatched: 9. The CDR3 is made up of 15 amino acids. The DNA of the CDR3 is TGTGCCAGCAGTACAAACCGACAGGGGACCTATGGCTACACCTTC. As protein: CASSTNRQGTYGYTF.

This clone was observed once. The chain has TRBV11-2 and TRBJ1-3, with D possibly TRBD1 on 5 matching bases. CDR1 is SGHAT and CDR2 is FQNNGV in the germline V gene. V shed 5 bases and J shed 2 bases, with 10 bases lying between them. The CDR3 loop spans 14 amino acids. The CDR3 region is CASSPARAGNTIYF. CDR3 nucleotides: TGTGCCAGCAGCCCTGCCAGGGCTGGAAACACCATATATTTT.

J is TRBJ1-5 and V is TRBV28, with TRBD1 matching 9 bases. Germline CDR1 reads MDHEN; CDR2 reads SYDVKM. The CDR3 totals 17 residues. Trimming removed 4 bases from V and 1 base from J; junction bases left unmatched: 8. The CDR3 DNA reads as TGTGCCAGCAGTTCCGGGAGACAGGGGGGCAGCAATCAGCCCCAGCATTTT. Its translation: CASSSGRQGGSNQPQHF.

This chain uses TRBV19 with TRBJ1-1; D might be TRBD1 (5 bases). With 7 bases removed from V and 3 bases from J, the gap between germline ends came to 24 bases. The CDR3 runs to 17 residues. CDR1 LNHDA and CDR2 SQIVND come from the germline V gene (reference sequence). The CDR3 DNA is TGTGCCAGTATCCCCCTCGGGTCTGAGGGGCGGTACACTGAAGCTTTCTTT. Its protein product is CASIPLGSEGRYTEAFF.

This chain joins TRBV13 and TRBJ2-2; D not certain. CDR3 length: 18 amino acids. V lost 1 base to trimming and J lost 5 bases, with 20 bases between them. Looked up from germline, CDR1 is PRHDT and CDR2 is FYEKMQ (reference sequence). The CDR3 nucleotides read TGTGCCAGCAGCTTAGATTCCATCTGGGGAAATGAAACCGGGGAGCTGTTTTTT. Amino acids: CASSLDSIWGNETGELFF.

The chain uses TRBV18 and TRBJ1-2; unclear D gene. The germline V and J ends were trimmed by 5 bases and 7 bases, with 8 bases remaining between them. Germline CDR1 and CDR2: KGHSH and LQKENI. This CDR3 region has 11 residues. CDR3 loop: CASSSDRGYTF. The CDR3, as DNA: TGTGCCAGCTCATCGGACCGTGGCTACACCTTC.

The V call is TRBV9, the J call TRBJ2-5; D tentatively fits TRBD1 or TRBD2 (5 bases each). Germline V lookup: CDR1 SGDLS, CDR2 YYNGEE. The length of the CDR3 is 16 residues. V was pared by 3 bases and J by 1 base, with 16 bases between. The CDR3 loop reads CASSAREGIPQETQYF. As DNA, the CDR3 is TGTGCCAGCAGCGCCCGAGAGGGGATACCCCAAGAGACCCAGTACTTC.

This clone has a single count. V gene TRBV5-8 combines with J gene TRBJ2-5, with 11 bases identical to TRBD2. The V and J ends lost 4 bases and 5 bases, in that order; junction bases with no gene match: 7. This CDR3 comprises 15 residues. Germline V lookup: CDR1 SGHTS, CDR2 YDEGEE. The CDR3 nucleotides read TGTGCCAGCAGCAATTTAGCGGGGGGGCCGGAGACCCAGTACTTC. Its protein product is CASSNLAGGPETQYF. The full variable domain, in which reference TRBV5-8 and TRBJ2-5 provide the parts outside the CDR3, is EAGVTQSPTHLIKTRGQQATLRCSPISGHTSVYWYQQALGLGLQFLLWYDEGEERNRGNFPPRFSGRQFPNYSSELNVNALELEDSALYLCASSNLAGGPETQYFGPGTRLLVL.

The sample holds a few counts of this clone. The V call is TRBV2, the J call TRBJ2-7, with D perhaps matching TRBD1 (6 bases). The germline V gene encodes CDR1 SNHLY and CDR2 FYNNEI. CDR3 length: 14 amino acids. Trimming removed 2 bases at V and 1 base at J, with 9 bases between. The CDR3 sequence: CASSEQGQSYEQYF. The DNA for the CDR3 is TGTGCCAGCAGTGAACAAGGACAGTCCTACGAGCAGTACTTC.

The chain carries TRBV29-1 and TRBJ2-1, with 10 bases identical to TRBD1. Germline CDR1 and CDR2: SQVTM and ANQGSEA. The CDR3 is made up of 14 amino acids. CDR3 region: CSSQWGQGHMEQFF. The CDR3 region has the DNA TGCAGTTCCCAATGGGGACAGGGGCACATGGAGCAGTTCTTC.

This chain connects TRBV28 to TRBJ1-2; D unresolved. Germline assignment: CDR1 MDHEN and CDR2 SYDVKM. The CDR3 contains 12 residues. V was pared by 3 bases and J by 3 bases, with 5 bases between. As DNA, the CDR3 is TGTGCCAGCAGTTTGGCAGACTATGGCTACACCTTC. Its protein product is CASSLADYGYTF.

The chain joins TRBV5-4 to TRBJ1-2; 10 nucleotides line up with TRBD1. This CDR3 is 14 amino acids long. V shed 5 bases, J shed 4 bases, and the junction held 5 bases outside the gene matches. Germline V gene sequence: CDR1 SGHNT, CDR2 YYREEE (reference sequence). The CDR3 sequence is CASRKTGGSYGYTF. The CDR3 DNA reads as TGTGCCAGCAGGAAGACAGGGGGCTCCTATGGCTACACCTTC. Combining the CDR3 with reference TRBV5-4 and TRBJ1-2 gives the whole variable domain ETGVTQSPTHLIKTRGQQVTLRCSSQSGHNTVSWYQQALGQGPQFIFQYYREEENGRGNFPPRFSGLQFPNYSSELNVNALELDDSALYLCASRKTGGSYGYTFGSGTRLTVV.

This clone showed up just once. The genes are TRBV6-6 and TRBJ1-1; TRBD1 aligns across 7 bases. Germline-derived CDR1 and CDR2 are MNHNY and SVGAGI (reference sequence). CDR3 length equals 16 residues. Trimming removed 0 bases from V and 3 bases from J; junction bases left unmatched: 7. This CDR3 reads CASSYSATGRDTEAFF. For the CDR3, the DNA is TGTGCCAGCAGTTACTCCGCGACAGGGAGGGACACTGAAGCTTTCTTT.

This clone was found once. The chain couples TRBV7-9 to TRBJ2-7; 9 bases line up with TRBD2. The CDR3 is 16 amino acids. Germline V gives CDR1 SEHNR, CDR2 FQNEAQ (reference sequence). The junction had 9 bases not matched to a gene; V was cut back by 5 bases and J by 1 base. CDR3 region: CASSGLAGRSSYEQYF. CDR3 coding DNA: TGTGCCAGCAGCGGGCTAGCGGGAAGGTCATCCTACGAGCAGTACTTC.

The chain links TRBV7-9 to TRBJ2-7; 7 bases are shared with TRBD1. The CDR3 runs to 17 residues. Germline-derived CDR1 and CDR2 are SEHNR and FQNEAQ (reference sequence). V gave up 5 bases and J gave up 4 bases; unmatched junction bases: 17. CDR3 nucleotides: TGTGCCAGCAGCAAAAAGGCCCGGGACAGCGGCCCTTACGAGCAGTACTTC. Amino acid sequence: CASSKKARDSGPYEQYF.

The J gene is TRBJ2-5, the V gene TRBV28, with TRBD1 matching 9 bases. The CDR3 totals 15 residues. Germline trimming cut 4 bases from V and 5 bases from J; bases unmatched to any gene: 8. CDR1 and CDR2 (germline): MDHEN, SYDVKM. CDR3 sequence reads: CASSSEQGARETQYF. The CDR3 DNA follows: TGTGCCAGCAGTTCCGAACAGGGGGCTCGGGAGACCCAGTACTTC.

This rearrangement joins TRBV7-2 to TRBJ2-1; 10 positions match TRBD2. CDR1 is SGHTA, CDR2 FQGNSA, per germline. This CDR3 is built from 15 residues. The V segment lost 5 bases and the J segment 5 bases; nucleotides outside the gene matches: 6. Here the CDR3 reads CASSVGLAKNNEQFF. The CDR3 DNA reads as TGTGCCAGCAGCGTGGGACTAGCGAAGAACAATGAGCAGTTCTTC.

V usage is TRBV27 and J usage is TRBJ2-2; D not resolved. The germline CDR1 and CDR2 sequences are MNHEY and SMNVEV (reference sequence). Trimming left V 5 bases short and J 5 bases short, with 12 bases between. This CDR3 region has 14 residues. In DNA form, the CDR3 reads TGTGCCAGCAGTCTCCTCCACGGGACCGGGGAGCTGTTTTTT. Translating gives CASSLLHGTGELFF.

The rearrangement uses TRBV28 and TRBJ1-5; 7 bases are shared with TRBD1. With V trimmed by 6 bases and J by 1 base, 9 bases remained unmatched. The CDR3 totals 16 residues. The germline gives CDR1 MDHEN, CDR2 SYDVKM. CDR3: CASRKGARRSNQPQHF. CDR3 DNA: TGTGCCAGCAGAAAGGGGGCGAGACGGAGCAATCAGCCCCAGCATTTT.

The J gene is TRBJ2-7, the V gene TRBV6-1; 8 bases are shared with TRBD1. Germline assignment: CDR1 MNHNS and CDR2 SASEGT. The trim removed 5 bases at V and 0 bases at J, leaving 6 bases unmatched. CDR3 length: 15 amino acids. The CDR3 sequence: CASSRQGQDSYEQYF. Written as DNA, the CDR3 is TGTGCCAGCAGTAGACAGGGGCAGGACTCCTACGAGCAGTACTTC.

The CDR3 bases are TGTGCCAGCAGCCGGGGACAGGAGGACATTCAGTACTTC. Translation gives CASSRGQEDIQYF. V is TRBV7-3 and J is TRBJ2-4; 8 bases line up with TRBD1. The trim removed 5 bases at V and 8 bases at J, leaving 5 bases unmatched. The CDR3 sequence is 13 residues long. Germline-derived CDR1 and CDR2 are SGHTA and FQGTGA.

V and J are TRBV7-3 and TRBJ1-2; the D is unclear. There are 13 residues in the CDR3. Trimming shortened V by 1 base and J by 4 bases, and 7 bases separated the two germline ends. The germline CDR1 and CDR2 sequences are SGHTA and FQGTGA. CDR3 residues: CASSLNAGYGYTF. CDR3 DNA: TGTGCCAGCAGCTTAAACGCGGGCTATGGCTACACCTTC.

V and J are TRBV5-1 and TRBJ2-1; D perhaps matches TRBD1 (6 bases). V was trimmed by 4 bases and J by 3 bases, leaving 14 bases between them. CDR1 and CDR2 from the germline V gene are SGHRS and YFSETQ. The length of the CDR3 is 15 residues. The DNA of the CDR3 is TGCGCCAGCAGCCTGGAAGCCAGGGGCTACAATGAGCAGTTCTTC. It translates to CASSLEARGYNEQFF.

The gene calls are TRBV5-1 and TRBJ1-2, with D possibly TRBD1 on 6 matching bases. The CDR3 runs to 14 residues. The V end was cut by 4 bases, the J end by 5 bases, with 15 bases between. From germline, CDR1 is SGHRS and CDR2 YFSETQ. CDR3 sequence reads: CASSPAGQPYGYTF. The CDR3 DNA reads as TGCGCCAGCAGCCCGGCGGGACAACCTTATGGCTACACCTTC.

A single count supports this clone. As DNA, the CDR3 is TGTGCCAGCAGTTCTATTCGGGGGCGAGACTATGGCTACACCTTC. It is translated as CASSSIRGRDYGYTF. This chain uses TRBV27 with TRBJ1-2, with D perhaps TRBD1 (6 bases). The CDR3 is 15 amino acids. Germline V gene data show CDR1 as MNHEY and CDR2 as SMNVEV (reference sequence). Trimming left V 4 bases short and J 3 bases short, with 15 bases between.

The genes are TRBV6-4 and TRBJ2-1; TRBD2 is a possible D gene (6 bases). Trimming stripped 6 bases from V and 0 bases from J, with 21 bases between. The V gene's germline CDR1 is MRHNA and CDR2 SNTAGT. The CDR3 is 18 residues long. The CDR3: CASRTRTKRLSSYNEQFF. In DNA, the CDR3 is TGTGCCAGCAGGACCCGGACTAAGCGTTTGAGCTCCTACAATGAGCAGTTCTTC.

The chain has TRBV2 and TRBJ2-7; the D is unclear. V lost 4 bases and J 7 bases, leaving 11 bases between the germline ends. Germline V lookup: CDR1 SNHLY, CDR2 FYNNEI. This CDR3 contains 12 residues. CDR3 coding DNA: TGTGCCAGCAGTGGGCGGCCGGAGGAGCAGTACTTC. As protein: CASSGRPEEQYF.

This sequence joins TRBV4-1 and TRBJ2-5; 7 nucleotides line up with TRBD1. CDR1 and CDR2 (germline): MGHRA, YSYEKL. The length of the CDR3 is 15 residues. The trim removed 0 bases at V and 6 bases at J, leaving 7 bases unmatched. The CDR3 region is CASSQDTRGGKTQYF. CDR3 DNA: TGCGCCAGCAGCCAAGATACTAGAGGGGGCAAGACCCAGTACTTC.

This chain joins TRBV11-2 and TRBJ1-1; D not certain. The CDR3 is 14 amino acids. V was clipped by 3 bases and J by 1 base, with 9 bases between them. Germline lookup yields CDR1 SGHAT and CDR2 FQNNGV. The CDR3: CASSLWLGNTEAFF. The CDR3 region has the DNA TGTGCCAGCAGCTTGTGGTTGGGGAACACTGAAGCTTTCTTT. Looking up the rest from reference TRBV11-2 and TRBJ1-1 gives the full variable domain: EAGVAQSPRYKIIEKRQSVAFWCNPISGHATLYWYQQILGQGPKLLIQFQNNGVVDDSQLPKDRFSAERLKGVDSTLKIQPAKLEDSAVYLCASSLWLGNTEAFFGQGTRLTVV.